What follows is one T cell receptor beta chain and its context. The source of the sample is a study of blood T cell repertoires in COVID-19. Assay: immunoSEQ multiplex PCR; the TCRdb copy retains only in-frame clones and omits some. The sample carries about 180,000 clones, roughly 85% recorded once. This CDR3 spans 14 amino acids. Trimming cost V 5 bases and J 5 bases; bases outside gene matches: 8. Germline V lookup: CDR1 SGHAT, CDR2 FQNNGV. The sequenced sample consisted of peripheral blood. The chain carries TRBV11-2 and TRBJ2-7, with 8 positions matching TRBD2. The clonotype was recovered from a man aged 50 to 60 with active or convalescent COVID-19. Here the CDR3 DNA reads TGTGCCAGCAGCCTCAGGACTAGCACCAACGAGCAGTACTTC. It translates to CASSLRTSTNEQYF.